The 2 T cell receptor beta chains listed next were all sequenced from one sample in a study of CD8 T cells in Susac syndrome. It was with random hexamers that about 0.45 to 1 ug RNA was reverse transcribed. In TCRdb, the immunoSEQ multiplex PCR reads were re-called with MiXCR into one record per CDR3 protein. Of 25,000 to 30,000 distinct CDR3 sequences listed, 94% were seen once; the top ten hold around 0.27%. The sequenced sample was CD8+ T cells from PBMCs. The receptors here all came from a human donor in good health.

The chain couples TRBV6-5 to TRBJ2-7, with D perhaps TRBD1 (5 bases). In germline, CDR1 is MNHEY, CDR2 SVGAGI. The CDR3 length is 15 residues. Deletions cut 0 bases from V and 2 bases from J, with 11 bases between. CDR3 sequence reads: CASSYSISGTYEQYF. The CDR3 nucleotides read TGTGCCAGCAGTTACTCGATATCAGGGACCTACGAGCAGTACTTC.

The chain links TRBV18 to TRBJ2-7; D not resolved. The CDR3 sequence is 16 residues long. Trimming took off 2 bases at V and 6 bases at J, with 20 bases between the two ends. Germline V gene sequence: CDR1 KGHSH, CDR2 LQKENI. The CDR3 region is CASSPTRNPPGIEQYF. The CDR3 bases are TGTGCCAGCTCACCAACCAGGAACCCGCCAGGCATCGAGCAGTACTTC. The whole variable domain, remainder taken from reference TRBV18 and TRBJ2-7, is NAGVMQNPRHLVRRRGQEARLRCSPMKGHSHVYWYRQLPEEGLKFMVYLQKENIIDESGMPKERFSAEFPKEGPSILRIQQVVRGDSAAYFCASSPTRNPPGIEQYFGPGTRLTVT.